This T cell receptor (beta chain) was identified in a study of PD-1 blockade in classical Hodgkin lymphoma. Study-wide results and caveats: CD4+ but not CD8+ TCR diversity rose significantly by C4D1. Diminished baseline TCR diversity has been reported in newly diagnosed patients relative to healthy donors.

CDR3 size: 14 residues. Germline V gene data show CDR1 as SGDLS and CDR2 as YYNGEE. V shed 4 bases and J 2 bases; nucleotides not matched to a gene: 4. The time point here: cycle 4 day 1 (C4D1), after around six weeks of nivolumab. Patients all relapsed after autologous stem cell transplantation, and there was variation in brentuximab vedotin exposure. A note on this clone: No antigen is known for it.

Produced via immunoSEQ multiplex PCR; TCRdb's table is partial and in-frame only. The sample includes 50,000 to 65,000 clones, 70% to 90% of them seen just once. Here the sequenced sample was peripheral blood mononuclear cells (PBMCs), taken before the fourth cycle of nivolumab. This TCR was sampled from a human donor with classical Hodgkin lymphoma. This sequence joins TRBV9 and TRBJ2-7; 9 nucleotides agree with TRBD1. In DNA form, the CDR3 reads TGTGCCAGCAGCCCGGGACAGGGCGCCTACGAGCAGTACTTC. Translation gives CASSPGQGAYEQYF.